Each of the 29 T cell receptor beta chains below was sequenced from the same sample in a study of OX40 agonist ivuxolimab in advanced cancers. The repertoire was sequenced with immunoSEQ multiplex PCR; TCRdb's copy has only in-frame clones and lacks some. The sample records tens of thousands of clones, roughly 85% being singletons. The sequences come from CD4+ or CD8+ T cells sorted from blood, collected in a trial of the OX40 agonist ivuxolimab. The source is an adult with an advanced solid tumor such as melanoma, head and neck, liver or kidney cancer.

In its sample, this clone was seen a few times. At one of its ends the junction is not consistent with the germline gene, which may arise from a read error. The chain combines TRBV5-1 with TRBJ2-7, with D unresolved. Germline lookup yields CDR1 SGHRS and CDR2 YFSETQ. The CDR3 has 14 residues. CDR3 DNA: TGTGCCAGCGTTAGGGAAGAAACTCCCTACGAGCAGTACTTC. Translation gives CASVREETPYEQYF.

The rearrangement joins TRBV7-3 to TRBJ1-1; 7 nucleotides align to TRBD1. There are 15 residues in the CDR3. Germline V CDR1 and CDR2: SGHTA, FQGTGA. Losses at the gene ends were 5 bases for V and 5 bases for J; bases not matched to a gene: 11. CDR3 protein: CASSEGGAGGTEAFF. CDR3 in DNA: TGTGCCAGCAGCGAAGGGGGCGCTGGGGGTACTGAAGCTTTCTTT.

Points on this clone: At one end the junction does not follow the germline gene, possibly because of a read error. V is TRBV5-1 and J is TRBJ1-1; 8 nucleotides align to TRBD1. CDR3 length equals 14 residues. Germline loops: CDR1 SGHRS, CDR2 YFSETQ. The CDR3 here is CASGPGQANNEAFF. DNA of the CDR3: TGCGCCAGCGGACCGGGACAGGCGAACAATGAAGCTTTCTTT.

V gene TRBV11-2 combines with J gene TRBJ1-2, with 9 bases that match TRBD1. In germline, CDR1 is SGHAT, CDR2 FQNNGV. This CDR3 region has 14 residues. Trimming at V came to 5 bases and at J to 5 bases, leaving 6 bases not matched to a gene. Written as DNA, the CDR3 is TGTGCCAGCAGCCCGGGACAGGGCCCATATGGCTACACCTTC. Protein product: CASSPGQGPYGYTF.

This chain uses TRBV6-5 with TRBJ1-5; TRBD1 matches 7 bases. In germline, CDR1 is MNHEY, CDR2 SVGAGI. The CDR3 contains 14 residues. J was trimmed by 3 bases and V by 5 bases; bases with no gene match: 4. The CDR3 protein is CASSRDSDNQPQHF. Written as DNA, the CDR3 is TGTGCCAGCAGTCGGGACAGTGACAATCAGCCCCAGCATTTT.

This clone came up a few times. J is TRBJ2-3 and V is TRBV9; no clear D. Deletions cut 4 bases from V and 2 bases from J, with 8 bases between. CDR1 SGDLS and CDR2 YYNGEE come from the germline V gene. The CDR3 contains 13 residues. The CDR3, as DNA: TGTGCCAGCAGCAGGATTCTCACAGATACGCAGTATTTT. Its protein product is CASSRILTDTQYF.

The CDR3 protein is CASSLVQETTDTQYF. In nucleotides, the CDR3 is TGTGCCAGCAGCTTAGTGCAAGAAACCACAGATACGCAGTATTTT. The rearrangement joins TRBV7-9 to TRBJ2-3, with unresolved D. Looked up from germline, CDR1 is SEHNR and CDR2 is FQNEAQ (reference sequence). Trimming shortened V by 1 base and J by 2 bases, and 10 bases separated the two germline ends. The CDR3 runs to 15 residues.

Written as DNA, the CDR3 is TGTGCCAGTCGATATCGGGTTAGCGGGGCAGACTCCTACAATGAGCAGTTCTTC. Translating it yields CASRYRVSGADSYNEQFF. This chain uses TRBV19 with TRBJ2-1, with 8 positions matching TRBD2. After removal of 8 bases from V and 0 bases from J, the junction contained 15 bases not matched to a gene. Germline V gives CDR1 LNHDA, CDR2 SQIVND (reference sequence). The CDR3 length is 18 residues.

The rearrangement uses TRBV27 and TRBJ2-3, with 9 positions matching TRBD2. V was pared by 5 bases and J by 4 bases, with 10 bases of the junction left unmatched. The length of the CDR3 is 16 residues. From germline, CDR1 is MNHEY and CDR2 SMNVEV (reference sequence). The CDR3 here is CASSIVGLAFADTQYF. In DNA form, the CDR3 reads TGTGCCAGCAGTATTGTGGGACTAGCATTTGCAGATACGCAGTATTTT.

This chain links TRBV6-5 with TRBJ2-1; the D is unclear. Trimming left V 2 bases short and J 9 bases short, with 11 bases between. The germline CDR1 and CDR2 sequences are MNHEY and SVGAGI. This CDR3 is 13 amino acids long. This chain's CDR3 is CASSYRERSEQFF. The DNA of the CDR3 is TGTGCCAGCAGTTACCGCGAGAGAAGTGAGCAGTTCTTC.

As to this clone: The sample contains more than one DNA sequence encoding this CDR3. The rearrangement uses TRBV5-1 and TRBJ1-2; D may be TRBD1 (6 bases). Trimming left V 8 bases short and J 4 bases short, with 15 bases between. Looked up from germline, CDR1 is SGHRS and CDR2 is YFSETQ. There are 13 residues in the CDR3. CDR3 coding DNA: TGCGCCAGTGGTCCGGGGGCGGGCTATGGCTACACCTTC. Translation gives CASGPGAGYGYTF.

This clone was seen a few times. V and J are TRBV2 and TRBJ1-1, with D perhaps matching TRBD1 (6 bases). This CDR3 comprises 11 residues. The V and J ends lost 5 bases and 11 bases respectively, with 12 bases between them. Germline-derived CDR1 and CDR2 are SNHLY and FYNNEI. The CDR3 spells CASSTGQSAFF. The CDR3 DNA sequence: TGTGCCAGCAGTACGGGACAATCGGCTTTCTTT.

The V gene is TRBV19, the J gene TRBJ1-4, with a weak D call TRBD1 (6 bases). The CDR3 length is 16 residues. Trimming shortened V by 8 bases and J by 4 bases, and 20 bases separated the two germline ends. The V gene's germline CDR1 is LNHDA and CDR2 SQIVND (reference sequence). The CDR3 bases are TGTGCCAGTTCCCACCGCGCCAGGGGAAGTAATGAAAAACTGTTTTTT. Its protein is CASSHRARGSNEKLFF.

The rearrangement uses TRBV7-2 and TRBJ1-3; no reliable D call. The CDR3 contains 17 residues. Germline V gene lookup returns CDR1 SGHTA and CDR2 FQGNSA. Trimming shortened V by 1 base and J by 3 bases, and 16 bases separated the two germline ends. This CDR3 is CASSLVVQSRSGNTIYF. DNA of the CDR3: TGTGCCAGCAGCTTAGTTGTGCAGTCCCGCAGTGGAAACACCATATATTTT.

The V gene is TRBV7-8, the J gene TRBJ2-3, with 13 bases matching TRBD2. V dropped 5 bases and J dropped 7; count of bases not matched to a gene: 6. This CDR3 region has 15 residues. The germline V gene has CDR1 SGHVS and CDR2 FQNEAQ. CDR3 in DNA: TGTGCCAGCAGCCACCGGACTAGCGGGGGAAATACGCAGTATTTT. Its protein is CASSHRTSGGNTQYF.

This chain joins TRBV29-1 and TRBJ2-5; D may match TRBD1 or TRBD2 (6 bases each). Trimming pared 4 bases from V and 5 bases from J, leaving 17 bases between. CDR3 length equals 14 residues. Germline loops: CDR1 SQVTM, CDR2 ANQGSEA. CDR3: CSVVGGPTRETQYF. The CDR3 DNA reads as TGCAGCGTTGTTGGGGGGCCCACGCGCGAGACCCAGTACTTC.

This clone qualifies as medium-sized (0.01 to 0.1%). The rearrangement links TRBV5-6 to TRBJ1-1; a possible D gene is TRBD1 (5 bases). Trimming pared 4 bases from V and 4 bases from J, leaving 11 bases between. The length of the CDR3 is 13 residues. Germline V gene lookup returns CDR1 SGHDT and CDR2 YYEEEE. Here the CDR3 reads CASSGDYITEAFF. The CDR3, as DNA: TGTGCCAGCAGCGGGGACTACATCACTGAAGCTTTCTTT. Full variable domain (remainder filled in from reference TRBV5-6 and TRBJ1-1): DAGVTQSPTHLIKTRGQQVTLRCSPKSGHDTVSWYQQALGQGPQFIFQYYEEEERQRGNFPDRFSGHQFPNYSSELNVNALLLGDSALYLCASSGDYITEAFFGQGTRLTVV.

This clone has at least ten counts. The sample has other DNA sequences that encode this CDR3 too. This chain links TRBV5-1 with TRBJ1-2, with D uncertain. The CDR3 runs to 14 residues. Trimming removed 3 bases at V and 2 bases at J, with 11 bases between. Germline V CDR1 and CDR2: SGHRS, YFSETQ. In nucleotides, the CDR3 is TGCGCCAGCAGCTCACTGACGACGAACTATGGCTACACCTTC. Translation: CASSSLTTNYGYTF.

The V and J genes are TRBV6-5 and TRBJ1-4; 8 bases match TRBD1. The CDR3 covers 16 residues. V shed 2 bases and J 6 bases; nucleotides not matched to a gene: 8. Germline V gene data show CDR1 as MNHEY and CDR2 as SVGAGI. The CDR3 coding sequence is TGTGCCAGCAGTTACCAGTCGGGGACAGGTGATGAAAAACTGTTTTTT. Translation gives CASSYQSGTGDEKLFF.

The J gene is TRBJ2-1, the V gene TRBV6-1; no firm D call. The CDR3 totals 13 residues. V lost 3 bases, J lost 10 bases, and 13 bases lay in between. Germline V gene lookup returns CDR1 MNHNS and CDR2 SASEGT. Written as DNA, the CDR3 is TGTGCCAGCAGTGATAGGGCCCTCGGAGAGCAGTTCTTC. It specifies CASSDRALGEQFF.

The chain uses TRBV19 and TRBJ1-3; no clear D. CDR3 size: 13 residues. Germline V gene sequence: CDR1 LNHDA, CDR2 SQIVND (reference sequence). The CDR3 sequence: CATNGLTGNTIYF. CDR3 bases: TGTGCTACCAACGGCCTCACTGGAAACACCATATATTTT.

The V gene is TRBV7-2, the J gene TRBJ2-4; D gene uncertain. Deletions cut 5 bases from V and 9 bases from J, with 20 bases between. Germline CDR1 SGHTA, CDR2 FQGNSA. The CDR3 is 15 amino acids. CDR3 sequence (DNA): TGTGCCAGCAGCCAACCGGGCCTCCGAATGGGCATTCAGTACTTC. It translates to CASSQPGLRMGIQYF. Full variable domain (missing parts from reference TRBV7-2 and TRBJ2-4): GAGVSQSPSNKVTEKGKDVELRCDPISGHTALYWYRQSLGQGLEFLIYFQGNSAPDKSGLPSDRFSAERTGGSVSTLTIQRTQQEDSAVYLCASSQPGLRMGIQYFGAGTRLSVL.

The chain links TRBV10-2 to TRBJ1-2; tentatively, D is TRBD1 (5 bases). Germline V gives CDR1 WSHSY, CDR2 SAAADI. This CDR3 is 15 amino acids long. The V and J ends lost 8 bases and 8 bases respectively, with 24 bases between them. The CDR3 DNA sequence: TGCGCCAGCGGACCATTTGGCCCCGGGGGACTGGGCTACACCTTC. This encodes CASGPFGPGGLGYTF.

The chain carries TRBV7-2 and TRBJ2-1; 8 bases map to TRBD2. The CDR3 spans 17 residues. With V trimmed by 5 bases and J by 0 bases, 9 bases remained unmatched. CDR1 is SGHTA and CDR2 is FQGNSA in the germline V gene. The CDR3 is CASSPLAADSSYNEQFF. The CDR3 DNA is TGTGCCAGCAGCCCACTAGCGGCTGACAGCTCCTACAATGAGCAGTTCTTC.

This chain connects TRBV6-6 to TRBJ1-1, with TRBD1 identical over 9 bases. CDR3 size: 14 residues. CDR1 is MNHNY and CDR2 is SVGAGI in the germline V gene (reference sequence). V was clipped by 6 bases and J by 0 bases; unmatched bases: 2. The CDR3 protein is CASSRTGVNTEAFF. CDR3 nucleotide sequence: TGTGCCAGCAGCCGGACAGGGGTGAACACTGAAGCTTTCTTT.

The rearrangement links TRBV7-6 to TRBJ1-3; weak D call: TRBD1 (6 bases). This CDR3 spans 21 amino acids. The germline V and J ends were trimmed by 5 bases and 4 bases, with 33 bases remaining between them. CDR1 SGHVS and CDR2 FNYEAQ come from the germline V gene. CDR3 nucleotides: TGTGCCAGCAGCCCGTACTGGACAGACTACTCAAGCGAAAAACCAGGAAACACCATATATTTT. Protein sequence: CASSPYWTDYSSEKPGNTIYF.

In DNA, the CDR3 is TGTGCCAGCAGTTCCCCCGGGACAGGGGAAAAAGAGCAGTTCTTC. It is translated as CASSSPGTGEKEQFF. The chain joins TRBV5-5 to TRBJ2-1; 10 bases fit TRBD1. This CDR3 region has 15 residues. Germline trimming cut 5 bases from V and 10 bases from J; bases unmatched to any gene: 12. Germline CDR1 SGHKS, CDR2 YYEKEE (reference sequence). Looking up the rest from reference TRBV5-5 and TRBJ2-1 gives the full variable domain: DAGVTQSPTHLIKTRGQQVTLRCSPISGHKSVSWYQQVLGQGPQFIFQYYEKEERGRGNFPDRFSARQFPNYSSELNVNALLLGDSALYLCASSSPGTGEKEQFFGPGTRLTVL.

The V and J genes are TRBV6-5 and TRBJ2-2; D is ambiguous. Trimming pared 5 bases from V and 0 bases from J, leaving 10 bases between. This CDR3 is 15 amino acids long. Germline V CDR1 and CDR2: MNHEY, SVGAGI. The CDR3 coding sequence is TGTGCCAGCAGTCCGACGGACCCGAACACCGGGGAGCTGTTTTTT. Its protein is CASSPTDPNTGELFF.

The chain couples TRBV30 to TRBJ1-1, with D hard to call. Trimming cost V 1 base and J 5 bases, with 8 bases left between them. Per the germline V gene, CDR1 is GTSNPN and CDR2 is SVGIG (reference sequence). This CDR3 spans 12 amino acids. The chain's CDR3 is CAWSEVGTEAFF. The CDR3 coding sequence is TGTGCCTGGAGTGAAGTGGGGACTGAAGCTTTCTTT. Full variable domain (outside the CDR3, taken from reference TRBV30 and TRBJ1-1): SQTIHQWPATLVQPVGSPLSLECTVEGTSNPNLYWYRQAAGRGLQLLFYSVGIGQISSEVPQNLSASRPQDRQFILSSKKLLLSDSGFYLCAWSEVGTEAFFGQGTRLTVV.